The 3 T cell receptor beta chains below come from one sample, sequenced in a study of tumor and adjacent non-tumor tissue in lung cancer. No cell sorting was done before RNA was extracted from the tissue. The normal lung tissue was taken more than 3 cm from the tumor edge. A modified ARM-PCR protocol with three rounds of nested PCR amplified TCRbeta. TCRdb recomputed calls from the multiplex PCR reads with MiXCR, one row per CDR3 protein. The data hold around 80,000 distinct CDR3 sequences, with approximately 78% observed a single time. Sequenced material: distant non-tumor lung tissue. The receptors shown here come from a man aged 60-69 years with non-small cell lung cancer.

This clonotype was observed at least ten times. The chain carries TRBV20-1 and TRBJ1-1; unclear D gene. The CDR3 is 14 amino acids. Germline CDR1 and CDR2: DFQATT and SNEGSKA (reference sequence). Trimming cost V 1 base and J 1 base, with 10 bases left between them. This CDR3 is CSARAGRPNTEAFF. In nucleotides, the CDR3 is TGCAGTGCTAGAGCGGGAAGACCGAACACTGAAGCTTTCTTT.

With respect to this clonotype: A much larger clone lies a single base off, so this may be a read error. The chain recombines TRBV12-3 or TRBV12-4 with TRBJ1-5; D gene uncertain. The CDR3 extends over 16 amino acids. CDR3 amino acids: CASSLVLGEGNQPHHF. CDR3 nucleotide sequence: TGTGCCAGCAGTTTGGTCCTCGGGGAGGGCAATCAGCCCCATCATTTT.

Of note for this clonotype: Mismatch with germline at one junction end may stem from a read error. V is TRBV11-1 and J is TRBJ2-4; 14 bases map to TRBD2. The germline V gene has CDR1 SGHAT and CDR2 FQDESV (reference sequence). CDR3 size: 16 residues. The CDR3 region is CASSRTSGRAKNIQYF. The CDR3 nucleotides are TGTGCTAGCAGCCGGACTAGCGGGAGGGCCAAAAACATTCAGTACTTC.